The 17 T cell receptor beta chains below were found in one sample sequenced in a study of T-cell memory formation after mild COVID-19. Using its own MiXCR run on the 5' RACE reads, TCRdb lists one record per CDR3 protein. The table records about 470,000 distinct CDR3 sequences, around 27% of them present only once. Sequencing used PBMCs or a T cell subset sorted from them (not recorded which). The origin of the receptors is an adult woman who had mild COVID-19 (a few samples of this study predate the infection). Cell type and time point are not known.

The chain joins TRBV7-6 to TRBJ2-1, with 9 bases that match TRBD2. V dropped 1 base and J dropped 4; count of bases not matched to a gene: 8. The germline CDR1 and CDR2 sequences are SGHVS and FNYEAQ. The CDR3 runs 17 residues. In nucleotides, the CDR3 is TGTGCCAGCAGCTTAGGCTCGTCGACTAGCGGTTACAATGAGCAGTTCTTC. Translating gives CASSLGSSTSGYNEQFF. Variable domain in full (rest from reference TRBV7-6 and TRBJ2-1): GAGVSQSPRYKVTKRGQDVALRCDPISGHVSLYWYRQALGQGPEFLTYFNYEAQQDKSGLPNDRFSAERPEGSISTLTIQRTEQRDSAMYRCASSLGSSTSGYNEQFFGPGTRLTVL.

There are a few counts of this clonotype. This chain connects TRBV7-2 to TRBJ2-5, with D perhaps matching TRBD1 (5 bases). CDR1 and CDR2 from the germline V gene are SGHTA and FQGNSA. V was cut by 4 bases and J by 4 bases, with 10 bases left in between. This CDR3 has 13 amino acids. The CDR3: CASSSSQGETQYF. The DNA for the CDR3 is TGTGCCAGCAGCTCATCGCAGGGAGAGACCCAGTACTTC. The full variable domain, completed using reference TRBV7-2 and TRBJ2-5, is GAGVSQSPSNKVTEKGKDVELRCDPISGHTALYWYRQSLGQGLEFLIYFQGNSAPDKSGLPSDRFSAERTGGSVSTLTIQRTQQEDSAVYLCASSSSQGETQYFGPGTRLLVL.

This clonotype was seen more than once but under ten times. This sequence joins TRBV7-9 and TRBJ2-2; 11 nucleotides match TRBD2. The junction had 9 bases not matched to a gene; V was cut back by 5 bases and J by 4 bases. Germline loops: CDR1 SEHNR, CDR2 FQNEAQ (reference sequence). The length of the CDR3 is 17 residues. The CDR3: CASSPTSGRRGTGELFF. In DNA, the CDR3 is TGTGCCAGCAGCCCAACTAGCGGGAGACGTGGCACCGGGGAGCTGTTTTTT.

This clonotype was picked up many times. The junction shows a germline mismatch at one end, possibly a read error. The chain uses TRBV7-9 and TRBJ2-7; 10 bases agree with TRBD2. In germline, CDR1 is SEHNR, CDR2 FQNEAQ (reference sequence). This CDR3 spans 21 amino acids. The CDR3 protein is CASSLAGVGGSRAPTFYEQYF. The CDR3 DNA reads as TGTGCCAGCAGCCTAGCGGGGGTAGGAGGTTCCAGGGCACCAACTTTCTACGAGCAGTACTTC.

The chain uses TRBV2 and TRBJ1-1; tentatively, D is TRBD1 (5 bases). V was cut by 4 bases and J by 3 bases, with 9 bases left in between. CDR1 SNHLY and CDR2 FYNNEI come from the germline V gene. The CDR3 loop spans 13 amino acids. In DNA form, the CDR3 reads TGTGCCAGCAGTGGTGGAGGGGACACTGAAGCTTTCTTT. Translation gives CASSGGGDTEAFF.

The CDR3 nucleotides are TGTGCCAGCAGTTACCAGGTTCTCACTGAAGCTTTCTTT. Translated: CASSYQVLTEAFF. The V gene is TRBV6-5, the J gene TRBJ1-1; D is undetermined. V lost 2 bases to trimming and J lost 4 bases, with 8 bases between them. Germline V gene data show CDR1 as MNHEY and CDR2 as SVGAGI. This CDR3 has 13 amino acids.

The chain joins TRBV5-1 to TRBJ1-1; 11 nucleotides match TRBD1. V gave up 4 bases and J gave up 5 bases; unmatched junction bases: 4. Germline CDR1 is SGHRS and CDR2 is YFSETQ. This CDR3 comprises 14 residues. The CDR3 DNA reads as TGCGCCAGCAGCGACGGACAGGGGGCGACTGAAGCTTTCTTT. Translated, it gives CASSDGQGATEAFF.

V usage is TRBV12-3 or TRBV12-4 and J usage is TRBJ1-1, with a tentative D call TRBD1 (6 bases). Trimming took off 7 bases at V and 8 bases at J, with 14 bases between the two ends. This CDR3 is built from 12 residues. CDR3 DNA: TGTGCCAGCACCGCGGGACACCCAGAAGCTTTCTTT. Its protein is CASTAGHPEAFF.

The sample holds a few counts of this clonotype. The chain couples TRBV5-1 to TRBJ2-1; maybe TRBD2 (6 bases). CDR3 length equals 15 residues. Per the germline V gene, CDR1 is SGHRS and CDR2 is YFSETQ. V shed 0 bases and J shed 5 bases, with 12 bases lying between them. CDR3 region: CASSLVVRENNEQFF. The CDR3 nucleotides are TGCGCCAGCAGCTTGGTTGTTCGGGAGAACAATGAGCAGTTCTTC.

This clonotype was recorded many times. The genes are TRBV4-1 and TRBJ2-5; 7 bases line up with TRBD1. Per germline, CDR1 MGHRA and CDR2 YSYEKL. The V gene end was trimmed by 4 bases and the J gene end by 5 bases; junction bases not matched to a gene: 10. The CDR3 consists of 15 residues. Here the CDR3 reads CASSRKGDSLETQYF. CDR3 nucleotide sequence: TGCGCCAGCAGCCGAAAGGGGGACAGTTTGGAGACCCAGTACTTC.

This clonotype has only a few counts. The J gene is TRBJ2-7, the V gene TRBV4-3; 8 nucleotides match TRBD1. CDR1 and CDR2 from the germline V gene are LGHNA and YSLEER. V lost 0 bases and J lost 6; bases outside the gene matches: 10. The CDR3 loop spans 16 amino acids. The DNA of the CDR3 is TGCGCCAGCAGCCAAGATCAAGGACAGGGAATCGGCGAGCAGTACTTC. Its translation: CASSQDQGQGIGEQYF.

This chain uses TRBV7-8 with TRBJ2-1, with D possibly being TRBD1 (6 bases). Trimming shortened V by 3 bases and J by 7 bases, and 10 bases separated the two germline ends. The length of the CDR3 is 13 residues. The germline CDR1 and CDR2 sequences are SGHVS and FQNEAQ. The CDR3 DNA sequence: TGTGCCAGCAGCTTCCCCACAGGGAATGAGCAGTTCTTC. Encoded protein: CASSFPTGNEQFF.

The chain joins TRBV2 to TRBJ2-5; D might be TRBD2 (5 bases). Germline CDR1 SNHLY, CDR2 FYNNEI. This CDR3 region has 14 residues. With 2 bases removed from V and 5 bases from J, the gap between germline ends came to 12 bases. The chain's CDR3 is CASSELLEMETQYF. DNA for the CDR3: TGTGCCAGCAGTGAATTACTAGAAATGGAGACCCAGTACTTC.

This clonotype was found a few times. Relative to the germline gene, one junction end is altered; a read error may explain this. The chain has TRBV3-1 and TRBJ2-1, with D perhaps TRBD2 (6 bases). The CDR3 runs 12 residues. Germline V gene data show CDR1 as LGHDT and CDR2 as YNNKEL (reference sequence). The CDR3 region is CASSQAGLQSCF. As DNA, the CDR3 is TGTGCCAGCAGCCAGGCGGGACTCCAAAGTTGCTTC.

The chain employs TRBV4-1 and TRBJ2-1, with TRBD1 matching over 8 bases. Germline CDR1 reads MGHRA; CDR2 reads YSYEKL. CDR3 size: 17 residues. After removal of 1 base from V and 3 bases from J, the junction contained 8 bases not matched to a gene. The CDR3 nucleotides are TGCGCCAGCAGCCAAGGGGACAGGAGGAGCTACTACAATGAGCAGTTCTTC. Residues: CASSQGDRRSYYNEQFF.

The rearrangement joins TRBV12-3 or TRBV12-4 to TRBJ2-1; D tentatively reads TRBD1 or TRBD2 (6 bases each). The CDR3 is 16 amino acids. Trimming pared 2 bases from V and 6 bases from J, leaving 17 bases between. The CDR3 DNA reads TGTGCCAGCAGTTTATTGGGGGGCGCAGGGATCAATGAGCAGTTCTTC. Encoded protein: CASSLLGGAGINEQFF.

The CDR3 nucleotides read TGCAGCGTTGACTCGTCAGGGGGCTACCAAGAGACCCAGTACTTC. The encoded protein is CSVDSSGGYQETQYF. The V call is TRBV29-1, the J call TRBJ2-5; TRBD1 aligns across 8 bases. The CDR3 loop spans 15 amino acids. The junction had 6 bases not matched to a gene; V was cut back by 3 bases and J by 0 bases. Germline assignment: CDR1 SQVTM and CDR2 ANQGSEA.